A selection of T cell receptor beta chains follows, all from one sample in a study of OX40 agonist ivuxolimab in advanced cancers. TCRdb keeps only in-frame clones here, not all; method: immunoSEQ multiplex PCR. The top ten clones hold around a quarter of a sample with tens of thousands of clones, about 86% of them seen once. The sample here was CD4+ or CD8+ T cells sorted from blood, taken in a trial of the OX40 agonist ivuxolimab. These receptor sequences come from an adult with an advanced solid tumor such as melanoma, head and neck, liver or kidney cancer. Both conserved end residues are part of each CDR3. The order of the fields is clone size, D gene, J gene, V gene, CDR3 protein, CDR3 DNA. D genes are given only for firm matches. The size field is filled for only some rows; it gives once, few, many or a size class.

NA | NA | TRBJ2-1 | TRBV9 | CASSVGSTQDEQFF | TGTGCCAGCAGCGTAGGTTCAACTCAAGATGAGCAGTTCTTC
NA | NA | TRBJ1-1 | TRBV5-1 | CASSFEGSTEAFF | TGCGCCAGCAGCTTTGAGGGGTCCACTGAAGCTTTCTTT
once | NA | TRBJ2-1 | TRBV5-6 | CASSYSQGSEQFF | TGTGCCAGCAGCTATTCCCAGGGGAGTGAGCAGTTCTTC
NA | TRBD1 | TRBJ2-7 | TRBV4-1 | CASSSRDRGAYEQYF | TGCGCCAGCAGCTCCCGGGACAGGGGGGCCTACGAGCAGTACTTC
NA | NA | TRBJ2-3 | TRBV14 | CASSQDLYSLSTDTQYF | TGTGCCAGCAGCCAAGATCTTTACTCACTAAGCACAGATACGCAGTATTTT
NA | NA | TRBJ1-6 | TRBV15 | CATSRGDRNSPLHF | TGTGCCACCAGCAGAGGAGACAGAAATTCACCCCTCCACTTT
NA | NA | TRBJ2-7 | TRBV7-9 | CASSLGGFSYEQYF | TGTGCCAGCAGCTTAGGCGGATTCTCCTACGAGCAGTACTTC
NA | NA | TRBJ2-5 | TRBV29-1 | CSGTALQETQYF | TGCAGCGGGACAGCCCTCCAAGAGACCCAGTACTTC
NA | NA | TRBJ2-1 | TRBV6-5 | CASSSNLYNEQFF | TGTGCCAGCAGCTCCAACCTATACAATGAGCAGTTCTTC
NA | NA | TRBJ2-1 | TRBV28 | CASRGEGDNEQFF | TGTGCCAGCAGAGGGGAGGGGGACAATGAGCAGTTCTTC
NA | TRBD1 | TRBJ2-7 | TRBV19 | CASSGSHGTGYGIRAYEQYF | TGTGCCAGTAGTGGTTCCCACGGGACAGGGTATGGCATACGGGCCTACGAGCAGTACTTC
NA | TRBD2 | TRBJ2-7 | TRBV28 | CASSSKTSGRAYEQYF | TGTGCCAGCAGTTCGAAAACTAGCGGGAGGGCCTACGAGCAGTACTTC
NA | NA | TRBJ1-2 | TRBV9 | CASSVNDLLDGYTF | TGTGCCAGCAGCGTAAACGATCTACTTGACGGCTACACCTTC
NA | NA | TRBJ2-7 | TRBV5-1 | CASSFGGDGEQYF | TGCGCCAGCAGCTTCGGGGGAGATGGGGAGCAGTACTTC
NA | NA | TRBJ2-7 | TRBV5-6 | CASSLNPGRPYEQYF | TGTGCCAGCAGCTTGAATCCAGGCAGACCGTACGAGCAGTACTTC
NA | NA | TRBJ2-1 | TRBV28 | CASSSPGELTYNEQFF | TGTGCCAGCAGCTCCCCAGGTGAACTCACATACAATGAGCAGTTCTTC
once | NA | TRBJ1-4 | TRBV27 | CASSSQGPATNEKLFF | TGTGCCAGCAGTTCACAGGGACCTGCAACTAATGAAAAACTGTTTTTT
NA | NA | TRBJ2-7 | TRBV6-5 | CASSRVSYEQYF | TGTGCCAGCAGCCGGGTGTCCTACGAGCAGTACTTC
NA | NA | TRBJ2-5 | TRBV28 | CASSAARETETQYF | TGTGCCAGCAGTGCTGCTCGGGAAACAGAGACCCAGTACTTC
NA | NA | TRBJ2-5 | TRBV28 | CASSGFTGSRDQETQYF | TGTGCCAGCAGTGGCTTCACAGGGTCGAGGGACCAAGAGACCCAGTACTTC
few | TRBD1 | TRBJ2-7 | TRBV13 | CASSSKGSGGGVLYEQYF | TGTGCCAGCAGCTCAAAGGGGTCAGGGGGCGGGGTCCTCTACGAGCAGTACTTC
once | NA | TRBJ2-1 | TRBV29-1 | CSVNWGELTPNEQFF | TGCAGCGTTAATTGGGGCGAACTAACTCCGAATGAGCAGTTCTTC
NA | NA | TRBJ1-2 | TRBV7-9 | CASSSTDYYGYTF | TGTGCCAGCAGCTCCACAGATTACTATGGCTACACCTTC
NA | TRBD2 | TRBJ2-1 | TRBV13 | CASSAGGSAYNEQFF | TGTGCCAGCTCGGCGGGAGGATCGGCCTACAATGAGCAGTTCTTC
medium-sized | TRBD2 | TRBJ2-5 | TRBV11-2 | CASSTRLAGETQYF | TGTGCCAGCAGCACCAGACTAGCGGGAGAGACCCAGTACTTC
NA | NA | TRBJ2-7 | TRBV30 | CAWSWAFDEQYF | TGTGCCTGGAGCTGGGCCTTCGACGAGCAGTACTTC
NA | NA | TRBJ2-5 | TRBV15 | CATSGTGLETQYF | TGTGCCACCAGCGGAACAGGGCTGGAGACCCAGTACTTC
NA | TRBD2 | TRBJ2-1 | TRBV19 | CASGLAGFYNEQFF | TGTGCCAGTGGGCTAGCGGGGTTCTACAATGAGCAGTTCTTC
NA | TRBD1 | TRBJ2-1 | TRBV6-1 | CASTKGGQIREQFF | TGTGCCAGCACCAAAGGGGGACAGATACGTGAGCAGTTCTTC
NA | NA | TRBJ2-3 | TRBV7-9 | CASSRPLEGAASDTQYF | TGTGCCAGCAGCCGTCCGTTGGAAGGGGCGGCATCAGATACGCAGTATTTT
NA | NA | TRBJ2-1 | TRBV5-1 | CASSLGVGGGDEQFF | TGCGCCAGCAGCTTGGGTGTAGGGGGCGGGGATGAGCAGTTCTTC
NA | TRBD1 | TRBJ2-5 | TRBV9 | CASSGEGGQGSWETQYF | TGTGCCAGCAGCGGAGAGGGGGGACAGGGGTCTTGGGAGACCCAGTACTTC
NA | NA | TRBJ1-2 | TRBV7-9 | CASSNRPEYGYTF | TGTGCCAGCAGCAATCGACCTGAATATGGCTACACCTTC
NA | NA | TRBJ2-7 | TRBV4-1 | CASSLLLSVQSSYEQYF | TGCGCCAGCAGCCTTCTTCTTAGTGTTCAGAGCTCCTACGAGCAGTACTTC
NA | TRBD2 | TRBJ2-7 | TRBV5-3 | CARSSPSGSNSYEQYF | TGTGCCAGAAGCTCCCCTAGCGGGTCAAACTCCTACGAGCAGTACTTC
NA | NA | TRBJ2-1 | TRBV5-6 | CASSLGARYNEQFF | TGTGCCAGCAGCTTGGGAGCACGGTACAATGAGCAGTTCTTC
NA | NA | TRBJ2-1 | TRBV12-2 | CASRLGEGAGTPRSSYNEQFF | TGTGCAAGTCGCTTAGGCGAGGGAGCGGGAACACCGAGGAGCTCCTACAATGAGCAGTTCTTC